These 25 T cell receptor beta chains were all obtained from the same sample, sequenced in a study of T cell changes during pregnancy in multiple sclerosis. The repertoire was sequenced with immunoSEQ multiplex PCR; TCRdb's copy has only in-frame clones and lacks some. The sample carries about 59,000 clones, around 93% recorded once. The specimen comprised CD4+ T cells from peripheral blood mononuclear cells, sampled before pregnancy. The receptors shown here come from a female donor with multiple sclerosis, enrolled in a pregnancy study.

This clone was found a few times. The J gene is TRBJ1-1, the V gene TRBV2; D is ambiguous. Germline CDR1 SNHLY, CDR2 FYNNEI. The CDR3 sequence is 14 residues long. V shed 3 bases and J shed 1 base, with 9 bases lying between them. The CDR3 nucleotides are TGTGCCAGCAGTGAGGTTGGAGGGAACACTGAAGCTTTCTTT. Translating gives CASSEVGGNTEAFF.

The chain uses TRBV18 and TRBJ2-2; a possible D gene is TRBD1 (5 bases). Per the germline V gene, CDR1 is KGHSH and CDR2 is LQKENI. Trimming stripped 3 bases from V and 5 bases from J, with 13 bases between. CDR3 length: 15 amino acids. The CDR3 coding sequence is TGTGCCAGCTCACCTCAGCCTGGACATACCGGGGAGCTGTTTTTT. Protein: CASSPQPGHTGELFF.

This chain joins TRBV7-3 and TRBJ2-2; 8 bases fit TRBD2. This CDR3 has 15 residues. The junction had 7 bases not matched to a gene; V was cut back by 5 bases and J by 5 bases. CDR1 SGHTA and CDR2 FQGTGA come from the germline V gene. CDR3 sequence (DNA): TGTGCCAGCAGCCGGGAGGGCGGGGGGACCGGGGAGCTGTTTTTT. Amino acids: CASSREGGGTGELFF.

CDR3 sequence: CASSLYLLAGVNEQFF. The CDR3 bases are TGTGCCAGCAGCTTGTACTTACTAGCGGGAGTCAATGAGCAGTTCTTC. The rearrangement joins TRBV5-8 to TRBJ2-1; 11 nucleotides line up with TRBD2. The CDR3 consists of 16 residues. With 1 base clipped from V and 6 bases from J, the junction kept 6 bases outside the gene matches. Germline CDR1 and CDR2: SGHTS and YDEGEE.

The V gene is TRBV11-2, the J gene TRBJ2-1; TRBD2 might be the D (6 bases). Germline CDR1 reads SGHAT; CDR2 reads FQNNGV. Trimming stripped 1 base from V and 4 bases from J, with 11 bases between. CDR3 size: 15 residues. The DNA for the CDR3 is TGTGCCAGCAGCTTAGTGGCAGGGAGGTACAATGAGCAGTTCTTC. Translation: CASSLVAGRYNEQFF.

The chain couples TRBV10-3 to TRBJ1-2; D ambiguous. This CDR3 has 14 amino acids. Per germline, CDR1 ENHRY and CDR2 SYGVKD. V gave up 6 bases and J gave up 4 bases, with 15 bases separating them. The DNA for the CDR3 is TGTGCCATCAGCGATGGAGGTAGGCTCTATGGCTACACCTTC. This sequence encodes CAISDGGRLYGYTF.

The rearrangement joins TRBV28 to TRBJ2-5; a possible D gene is TRBD2 (6 bases). Germline CDR1 reads MDHEN; CDR2 reads SYDVKM. Deletions cut 9 bases from V and 5 bases from J, with 13 bases between. CDR3 length equals 12 residues. The CDR3 nucleotides are TGTGCCAGTAAAGCGGGCGGTGAGACCCAGTACTTC. It is translated as CASKAGGETQYF.

J is TRBJ1-2 and V is TRBV5-1, with TRBD1 identical over 11 bases. The germline CDR1 and CDR2 sequences are SGHRS and YFSETQ. CDR3 length: 15 residues. V was pared by 4 bases and J by 7 bases, with 9 bases of the junction left unmatched. CDR3 DNA: TGCGCCAGCAGCACCTCCGGACAGGGGGCGAGTGGCTACACCTTC. This encodes CASSTSGQGASGYTF.

The chain uses TRBV9 and TRBJ2-5; possibly TRBD1 for D (6 bases). Germline values: CDR1 SGDLS, CDR2 YYNGEE. The CDR3 sequence is 12 residues long. V was clipped by 4 bases and J by 5 bases, with 9 bases between them. CDR3 protein: CASSKRGETQYF. CDR3 sequence (DNA): TGTGCCAGCAGCAAAAGGGGGGAGACCCAGTACTTC.

J is TRBJ1-2 and V is TRBV25-1, with D tentatively TRBD1 (5 bases). Germline V CDR1 and CDR2: MGHDK, SYGVNS. The length of the CDR3 is 14 residues. Deletions cut 4 bases from V and 10 bases from J, with 19 bases between. This CDR3 is CASSGVATGDHYTF. The CDR3 region has the DNA TGTGCCAGCAGTGGGGTAGCTACAGGAGATCACTACACCTTC.

The chain joins TRBV27 to TRBJ2-3; 8 bases line up with TRBD1. Germline CDR1 and CDR2: MNHEY and SMNVEV (reference sequence). The J segment lost 4 bases and the V segment lost 5 bases, leaving 8 bases of the junction unmatched. This CDR3 region has 15 residues. CDR3 DNA sequence: TGTGCCAGCAGTAAACGACAGGGGTTGGCAGATACGCAGTATTTT. Amino acid sequence: CASSKRQGLADTQYF.

J is TRBJ1-1 and V is TRBV6-5, with 8 bases identical to TRBD1. There are 14 residues in the CDR3. The V and J ends lost 6 bases and 5 bases, in that order; junction bases with no gene match: 8. Germline V gives CDR1 MNHEY, CDR2 SVGAGI. CDR3 in DNA: TGTGCCAGCAGAAGAGTGGGACAGGAGACTGAAGCTTTCTTT. It encodes CASRRVGQETEAFF.

This clone showed up just once. The V call is TRBV5-1, the J call TRBJ1-4; TRBD1 is a possible D gene (6 bases). The germline V gene encodes CDR1 SGHRS and CDR2 YFSETQ. V was cut by 5 bases and J by 4 bases, with 12 bases left in between. The CDR3 consists of 14 residues. CDR3 loop: CASSYTGFNEKLFF. The DNA for the CDR3 is TGCGCCAGCAGTTATACAGGGTTTAATGAAAAACTGTTTTTT.

The chain recombines TRBV5-4 with TRBJ2-5, with 7 bases lining up with TRBD2. The CDR3 covers 15 residues. Germline-derived CDR1 and CDR2 are SGHNT and YYREEE (reference sequence). Trimming at V came to 4 bases and at J to 2 bases, leaving 8 bases not matched to a gene. The CDR3 is CASSRGVAPQETQYF. As DNA, the CDR3 is TGTGCCAGCAGCCGGGGGGTAGCGCCACAAGAGACCCAGTACTTC.

CDR3 residues: CASSAGHINGYTF. The CDR3 nucleotides read TGTGCCAGCAGTGCCGGACATATCAATGGCTACACCTTC. The J gene is TRBJ1-2, the V gene TRBV28, with D possibly being TRBD1 (5 bases). Trimming took 5 bases from V and 6 from J, leaving 13 bases between them. CDR3 length: 13 amino acids. From germline, CDR1 is MDHEN and CDR2 SYDVKM.

V usage is TRBV27 and J usage is TRBJ2-3, with TRBD2 matching 12 bases. The CDR3 length is 14 residues. V lost 6 bases and J lost 3; bases outside the gene matches: 1. CDR1 MNHEY and CDR2 SMNVEV come from the germline V gene (reference sequence). The CDR3 sequence is CASRTSGSTDTQYF. CDR3 coding DNA: TGTGCCAGCAGGACTAGCGGGAGTACAGATACGCAGTATTTT.

The gene calls are TRBV5-1 and TRBJ2-1; TRBD2 matches 10 bases. The CDR3 extends over 17 amino acids. Germline assignment: CDR1 SGHRS and CDR2 YFSETQ. The J segment lost 1 base and the V segment lost 2 bases, leaving 6 bases of the junction unmatched. The CDR3 reads CASSFSLAGESYNEQFF. CDR3 in DNA: TGCGCCAGCAGCTTTTCCCTAGCGGGAGAGTCCTACAATGAGCAGTTCTTC.

The chain has TRBV27 and TRBJ2-3; D is unclear. Trimming shortened V by 9 bases and J by 0 bases, and 7 bases separated the two germline ends. The length of the CDR3 is 12 residues. Germline V CDR1 and CDR2: MNHEY, SMNVEV (reference sequence). The CDR3 loop reads CASWRSTDTQYF. The CDR3 DNA reads as TGTGCCAGTTGGAGAAGCACAGATACGCAGTATTTT.

This chain uses TRBV7-2 with TRBJ2-6, with D perhaps TRBD1 (5 bases). Trimming took 5 bases from V and 1 from J, leaving 12 bases between them. This CDR3 spans 16 amino acids. Germline V CDR1 and CDR2: SGHTA, FQGNSA. The CDR3 region is CASSRVRQSGANVLTF. The CDR3 DNA sequence: TGTGCCAGCAGCCGCGTCCGACAGTCTGGGGCCAACGTCCTGACTTTC.

The chain recombines TRBV6-6 with TRBJ1-3, with no clear D. The CDR3 consists of 14 residues. Germline lookup yields CDR1 MNHNY and CDR2 SVGAGI (reference sequence). V lost 6 bases and J 2 bases, leaving 11 bases between the germline ends. CDR3 protein: CASSPGSPGNTIYF. The DNA for the CDR3 is TGTGCCAGCAGCCCAGGCAGTCCTGGAAACACCATATATTTT.

The V call is TRBV11-2, the J call TRBJ1-5, with TRBD1 as a possible D gene (6 bases). CDR1 and CDR2 (germline): SGHAT, FQNNGV. This CDR3 is 16 amino acids long. V was cut by 3 bases and J by 0 bases, with 12 bases left in between. CDR3 DNA: TGTGCCAGCAGCTTTTTCAGGGGTTATAGCAATCAGCCCCAGCATTTT. This encodes CASSFFRGYSNQPQHF.

The chain has TRBV9 and TRBJ2-5; 12 bases line up with TRBD1. This CDR3 region has 16 residues. Trimming took 4 bases from V and 5 from J; bases not matched to a gene: 9. CDR1 is SGDLS and CDR2 is YYNGEE in the germline V gene. The CDR3 DNA follows: TGTGCCAGCAGCCCAAGGGACAGGGGGCTACAGGAGACCCAGTACTTC. Its protein is CASSPRDRGLQETQYF.

The rearrangement uses TRBV7-2 and TRBJ2-7; TRBD1 is a possible D gene (6 bases). CDR3 length: 15 residues. Germline CDR1 and CDR2: SGHTA and FQGNSA. V dropped 6 bases and J dropped 5 bases, with 20 bases sitting between them. CDR3 region: CASSPPGAAPHEQYF. As DNA, the CDR3 is TGTGCCAGCAGTCCTCCAGGGGCGGCCCCCCACGAGCAGTACTTC. The full variable domain, completed using reference TRBV7-2 and TRBJ2-7, is GAGVSQSPSNKVTEKGKDVELRCDPISGHTALYWYRQSLGQGLEFLIYFQGNSAPDKSGLPSDRFSAERTGGSVSTLTIQRTQQEDSAVYLCASSPPGAAPHEQYFGPGTRLTVT.

The genes are TRBV18 and TRBJ2-7; 12 bases align to TRBD2. The V gene's germline CDR1 is KGHSH and CDR2 LQKENI. This CDR3 is 16 amino acids long. V lost 6 bases to trimming and J lost 3 bases; unmatched junction nucleotides: 9. CDR3 residues: CASSPILTSGSYEQYF. In nucleotides, the CDR3 is TGTGCCAGCTCCCCTATCCTGACTAGCGGGAGCTACGAGCAGTACTTC.

This clone was observed once. This chain joins TRBV10-3 and TRBJ1-1; 8 nucleotides agree with TRBD1. The V gene's germline CDR1 is ENHRY and CDR2 SYGVKD. The CDR3 length is 13 residues. V dropped 7 bases and J dropped 6; count of bases not matched to a gene: 7. CDR3: CAIKAKQGAEAFF. CDR3 nucleotides: TGTGCCATCAAAGCTAAACAGGGGGCTGAAGCTTTCTTT.